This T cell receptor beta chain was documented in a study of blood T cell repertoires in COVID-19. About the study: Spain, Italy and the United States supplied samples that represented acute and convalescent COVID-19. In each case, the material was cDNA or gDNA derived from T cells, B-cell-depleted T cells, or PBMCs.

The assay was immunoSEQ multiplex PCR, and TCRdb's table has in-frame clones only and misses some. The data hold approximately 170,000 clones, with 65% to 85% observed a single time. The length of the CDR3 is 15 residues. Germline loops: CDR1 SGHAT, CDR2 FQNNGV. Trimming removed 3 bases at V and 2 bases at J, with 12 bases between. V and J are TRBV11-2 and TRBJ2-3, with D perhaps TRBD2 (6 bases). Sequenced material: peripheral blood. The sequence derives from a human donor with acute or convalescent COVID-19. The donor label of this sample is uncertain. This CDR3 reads CASSFLGLLTDTQYF. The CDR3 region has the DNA TGTGCCAGCAGCTTCCTGGGACTCCTCACAGATACGCAGTATTTT. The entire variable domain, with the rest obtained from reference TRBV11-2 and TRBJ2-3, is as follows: EAGVAQSPRYKIIEKRQSVAFWCNPISGHATLYWYQQILGQGPKLLIQFQNNGVVDDSQLPKDRFSAERLKGVDSTLKIQPAKLEDSAVYLCASSFLGLLTDTQYFGPGTRLTVL.